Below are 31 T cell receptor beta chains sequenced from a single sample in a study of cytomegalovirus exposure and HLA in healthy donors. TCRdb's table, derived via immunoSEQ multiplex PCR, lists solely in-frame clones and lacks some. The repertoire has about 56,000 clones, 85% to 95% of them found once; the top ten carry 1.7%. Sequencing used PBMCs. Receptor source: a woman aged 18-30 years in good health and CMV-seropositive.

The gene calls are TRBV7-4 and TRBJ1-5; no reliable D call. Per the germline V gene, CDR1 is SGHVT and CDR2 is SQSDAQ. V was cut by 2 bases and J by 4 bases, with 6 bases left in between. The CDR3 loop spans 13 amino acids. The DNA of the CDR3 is TGTGCCAGCAGCTTAAGACAAAATCAGCCCCAGCATTTT. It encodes CASSLRQNQPQHF.

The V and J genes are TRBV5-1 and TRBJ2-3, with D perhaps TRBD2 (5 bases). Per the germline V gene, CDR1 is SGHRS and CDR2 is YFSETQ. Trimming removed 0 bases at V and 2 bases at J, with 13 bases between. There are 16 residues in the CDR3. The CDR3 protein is CASSLEWTRTTDTQYF. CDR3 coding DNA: TGCGCCAGCAGCTTGGAATGGACTCGGACCACAGATACGCAGTATTTT.

CDR3 sequence: CASSGRGGSPLHF. The DNA for the CDR3 is TGCGCCAGCAGTGGCAGGGGAGGGTCACCCCTCCACTTT. The chain couples TRBV10-2 to TRBJ1-6, with TRBD1 as a possible D gene (6 bases). The CDR3 sequence is 13 residues long. Deletions cut 4 bases from V and 10 bases from J, with 11 bases between. Looked up from germline, CDR1 is WSHSY and CDR2 is SAAADI.

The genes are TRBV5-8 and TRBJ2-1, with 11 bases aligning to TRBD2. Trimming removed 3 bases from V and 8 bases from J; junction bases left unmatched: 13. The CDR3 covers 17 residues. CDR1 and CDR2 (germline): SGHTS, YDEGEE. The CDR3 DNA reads TGTGCCAGCAGCTCTACCTTAGCGGGGGGGCCGCGAGATGAGCAGTTCTTC. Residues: CASSSTLAGGPRDEQFF.

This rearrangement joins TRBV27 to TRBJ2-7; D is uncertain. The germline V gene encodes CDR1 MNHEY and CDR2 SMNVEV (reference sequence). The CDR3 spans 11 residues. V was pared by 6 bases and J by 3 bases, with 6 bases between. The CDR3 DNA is TGTGCCAGCAGCCACAGCTACGAGCAGTACTTC. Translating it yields CASSHSYEQYF.

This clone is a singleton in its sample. This CDR3 is CASSLDPDRPNTEAFF. Here the CDR3 DNA reads TGTGCCAGCAGCTTAGATCCGGACAGACCGAACACTGAAGCTTTCTTT. This chain joins TRBV11-2 and TRBJ1-1; D is perhaps TRBD1 (6 bases). Trimming left V 0 bases short and J 1 base short, with 12 bases between. CDR1 SGHAT and CDR2 FQNNGV come from the germline V gene. The CDR3 is 16 residues long.

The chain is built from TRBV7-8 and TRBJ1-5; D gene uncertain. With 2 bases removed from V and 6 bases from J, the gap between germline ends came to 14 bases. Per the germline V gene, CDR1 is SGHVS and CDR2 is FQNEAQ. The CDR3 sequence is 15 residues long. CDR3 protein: CASSLTLAGLQPQHF. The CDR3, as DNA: TGTGCCAGCAGCTTAACGTTGGCAGGCCTTCAGCCCCAGCATTTT.

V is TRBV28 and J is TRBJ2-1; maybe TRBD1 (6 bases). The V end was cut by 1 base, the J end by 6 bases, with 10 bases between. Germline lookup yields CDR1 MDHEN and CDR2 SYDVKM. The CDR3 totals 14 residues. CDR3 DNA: TGTGCCAGCAGTTTATACAGGGTCCCCAATGAGCAGTTCTTC. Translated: CASSLYRVPNEQFF. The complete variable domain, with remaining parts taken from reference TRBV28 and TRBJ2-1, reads DVKVTQSSRYLVKRTGEKVFLECVQDMDHENMFWYRQDPGLGLRLIYFSYDVKMKEKGDIPEGYSVSREKKERFSLILESASTNQTSMYLCASSLYRVPNEQFFGPGTRLTVL.

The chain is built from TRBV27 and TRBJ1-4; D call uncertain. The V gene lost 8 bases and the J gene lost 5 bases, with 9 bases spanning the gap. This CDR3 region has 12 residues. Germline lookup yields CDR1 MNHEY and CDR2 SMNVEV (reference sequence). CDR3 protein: CASGYSNEKLFF. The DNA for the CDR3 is TGTGCCAGCGGCTACAGCAATGAAAAACTGTTTTTT.

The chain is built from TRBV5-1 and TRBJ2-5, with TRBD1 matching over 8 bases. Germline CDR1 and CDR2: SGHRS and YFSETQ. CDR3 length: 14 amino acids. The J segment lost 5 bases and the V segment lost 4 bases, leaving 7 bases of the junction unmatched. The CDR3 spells CASSPSTGVETQYF. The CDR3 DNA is TGCGCCAGCAGCCCATCGACAGGGGTTGAGACCCAGTACTTC.

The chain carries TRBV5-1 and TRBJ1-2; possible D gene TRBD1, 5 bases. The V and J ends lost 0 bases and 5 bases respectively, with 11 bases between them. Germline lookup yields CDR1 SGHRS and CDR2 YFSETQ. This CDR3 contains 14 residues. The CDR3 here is CASSLEGATYGYTF. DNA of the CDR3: TGCGCCAGCAGCTTGGAAGGGGCGACTTATGGCTACACCTTC.

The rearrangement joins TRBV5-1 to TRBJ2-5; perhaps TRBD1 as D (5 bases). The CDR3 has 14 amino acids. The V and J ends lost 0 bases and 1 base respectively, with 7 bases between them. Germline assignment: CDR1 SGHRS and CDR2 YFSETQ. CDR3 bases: TGCGCCAGCAGCTTGGGACAGCCCCAAGAGACCCAGTACTTC. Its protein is CASSLGQPQETQYF.

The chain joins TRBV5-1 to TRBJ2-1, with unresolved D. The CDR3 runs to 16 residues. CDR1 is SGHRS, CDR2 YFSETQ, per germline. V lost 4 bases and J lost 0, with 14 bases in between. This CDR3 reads CASSPVGGSSYNEQFF. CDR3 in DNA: TGCGCCAGCAGCCCCGTAGGCGGTAGCTCCTACAATGAGCAGTTCTTC.

The CDR3 here is CSVIKTTGSYYGYTF. The CDR3 DNA follows: TGCAGCGTTATAAAGACCACAGGGAGCTACTATGGCTACACCTTC. The chain couples TRBV29-1 to TRBJ1-2; D possibly corresponds to TRBD1 (6 bases). There are 15 residues in the CDR3. V gave up 5 bases and J gave up 3 bases, with 19 bases separating them. Germline loops: CDR1 SQVTM, CDR2 ANQGSEA.

The DNA for the CDR3 is TGTGCCAGCAGAAAACTAGCGGGACCCTACGAGCAGTACTTC. This codes for CASRKLAGPYEQYF. The J gene is TRBJ2-7, the V gene TRBV27; TRBD2 aligns across 10 bases. With V trimmed by 6 bases and J by 2 bases, 4 bases remained unmatched. Germline CDR1 and CDR2: MNHEY and SMNVEV (reference sequence). The CDR3 has 14 residues.

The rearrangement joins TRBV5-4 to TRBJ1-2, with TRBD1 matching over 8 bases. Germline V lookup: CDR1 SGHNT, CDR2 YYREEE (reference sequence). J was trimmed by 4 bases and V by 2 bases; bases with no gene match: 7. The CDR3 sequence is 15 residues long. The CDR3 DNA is TGTGCCAGCAGCTTCGGTGCAGGGGGCCTCTATGGCTACACCTTC. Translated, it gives CASSFGAGGLYGYTF.

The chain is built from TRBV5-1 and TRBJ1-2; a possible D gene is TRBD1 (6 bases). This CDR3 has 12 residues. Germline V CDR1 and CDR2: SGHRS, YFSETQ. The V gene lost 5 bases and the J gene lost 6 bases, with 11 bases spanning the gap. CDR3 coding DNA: TGCGCCAGCAGAGCAGGGGCCCATGGCTACACCTTC. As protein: CASRAGAHGYTF.

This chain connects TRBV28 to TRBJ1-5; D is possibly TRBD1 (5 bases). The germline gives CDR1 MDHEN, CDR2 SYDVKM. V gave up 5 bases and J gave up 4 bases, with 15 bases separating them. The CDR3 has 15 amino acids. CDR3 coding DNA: TGTGCCAGCAGTGCTGACAGCACTATAAATCAGCCCCAGCATTTT. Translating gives CASSADSTINQPQHF.

The CDR3 protein is CASSPWTGTTYEQYF. The CDR3 coding sequence is TGTGCCAGCAGCCCATGGACAGGGACTACCTACGAGCAGTACTTC. The chain has TRBV11-2 and TRBJ2-7, with TRBD1 as a possible D gene (8 bases). The CDR3 covers 15 residues. V was cut by 5 bases and J by 2 bases, with 16 bases left in between. Germline loops: CDR1 SGHAT, CDR2 FQNNGV.

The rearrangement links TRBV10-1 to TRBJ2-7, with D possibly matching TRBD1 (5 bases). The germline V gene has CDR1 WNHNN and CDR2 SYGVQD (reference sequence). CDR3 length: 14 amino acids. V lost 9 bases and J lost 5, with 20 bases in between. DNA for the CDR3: TGCGCCAGGAAGAGGCCCCCACCAGGGAACGAGCAGTACTTC. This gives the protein CARKRPPPGNEQYF.

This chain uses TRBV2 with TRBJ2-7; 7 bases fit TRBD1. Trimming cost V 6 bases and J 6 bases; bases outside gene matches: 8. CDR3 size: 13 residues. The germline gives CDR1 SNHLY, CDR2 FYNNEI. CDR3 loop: CASRGQYRGEQYF. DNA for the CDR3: TGTGCCAGCAGGGGACAGTATAGGGGCGAGCAGTACTTC.

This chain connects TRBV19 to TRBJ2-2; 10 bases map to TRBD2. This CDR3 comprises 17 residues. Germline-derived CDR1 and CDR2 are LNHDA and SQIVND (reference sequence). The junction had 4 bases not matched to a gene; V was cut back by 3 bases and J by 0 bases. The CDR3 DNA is TGTGCCAGTAGTATCGGGACTAGCGACGCGAACACCGGGGAGCTGTTTTTT. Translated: CASSIGTSDANTGELFF.

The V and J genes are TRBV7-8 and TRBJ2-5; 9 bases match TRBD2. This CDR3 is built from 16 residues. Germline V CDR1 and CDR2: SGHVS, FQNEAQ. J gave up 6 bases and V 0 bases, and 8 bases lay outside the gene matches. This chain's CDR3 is CASSLARGGSRKTQYF. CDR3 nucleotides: TGTGCCAGCAGCTTAGCGCGGGGGGGCTCTCGGAAGACCCAGTACTTC. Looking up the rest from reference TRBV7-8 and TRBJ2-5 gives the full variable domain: GAGVSQSPRYKVAKRGQDVALRCDPISGHVSLFWYQQALGQGPEFLTYFQNEAQLDKSGLPSDRFFAERPEGSVSTLKIQRTQQEDSAVYLCASSLARGGSRKTQYFGPGTRLLVL.

The CDR3 nucleotides are TGTGCCAGCTCACTTGGAGGGAACAAAAACATTCAGTACTTC. Protein product: CASSLGGNKNIQYF. The chain employs TRBV18 and TRBJ2-4; perhaps TRBD2 as D (6 bases). The germline V gene encodes CDR1 KGHSH and CDR2 LQKENI. V was clipped by 4 bases and J by 3 bases, with 10 bases between them. CDR3 size: 14 residues.

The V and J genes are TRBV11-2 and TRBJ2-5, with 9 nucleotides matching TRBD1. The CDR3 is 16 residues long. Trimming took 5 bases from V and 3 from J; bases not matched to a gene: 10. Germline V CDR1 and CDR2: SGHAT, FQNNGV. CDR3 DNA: TGTGCCAGCAGCCCTGCCCCACAGGGGGCAAAAGAGACCCAGTACTTC. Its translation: CASSPAPQGAKETQYF.

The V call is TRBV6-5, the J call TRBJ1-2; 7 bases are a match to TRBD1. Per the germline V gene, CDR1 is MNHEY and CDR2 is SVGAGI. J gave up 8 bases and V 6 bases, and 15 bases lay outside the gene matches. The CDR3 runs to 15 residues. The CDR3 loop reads CASSGRGLSYVGYTF. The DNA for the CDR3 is TGTGCCAGCAGCGGTAGGGGGCTCTCCTATGTGGGCTACACCTTC.

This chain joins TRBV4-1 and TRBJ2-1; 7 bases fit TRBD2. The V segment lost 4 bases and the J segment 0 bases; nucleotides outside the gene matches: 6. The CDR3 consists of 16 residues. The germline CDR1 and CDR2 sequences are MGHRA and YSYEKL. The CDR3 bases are TGCGCCAGCAGCCCTAGCCCTAGCGGCTCCTACAATGAGCAGTTCTTC. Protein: CASSPSPSGSYNEQFF.

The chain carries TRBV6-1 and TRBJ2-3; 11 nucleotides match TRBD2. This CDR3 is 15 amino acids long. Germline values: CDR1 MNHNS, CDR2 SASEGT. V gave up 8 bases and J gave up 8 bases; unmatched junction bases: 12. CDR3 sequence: CASQGTSGIRGTQYF. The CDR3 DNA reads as TGTGCCAGCCAAGGGACTAGCGGAATACGAGGTACGCAGTATTTT.

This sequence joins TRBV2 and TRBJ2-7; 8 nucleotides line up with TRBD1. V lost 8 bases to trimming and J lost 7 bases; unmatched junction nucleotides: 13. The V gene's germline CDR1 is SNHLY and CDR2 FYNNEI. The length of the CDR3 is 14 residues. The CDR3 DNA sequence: TGTGCCAGCGGCCTAGGACAGGGTGGTAGTGAGCAGTACTTC. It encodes CASGLGQGGSEQYF.

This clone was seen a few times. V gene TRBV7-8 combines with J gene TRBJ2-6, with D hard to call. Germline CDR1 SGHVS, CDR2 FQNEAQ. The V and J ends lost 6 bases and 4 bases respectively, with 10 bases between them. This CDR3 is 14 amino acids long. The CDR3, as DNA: TGTGCCAGCAGGCTTAGAGGAGGGGCCAACGTCCTGACTTTC. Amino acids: CASRLRGGANVLTF.

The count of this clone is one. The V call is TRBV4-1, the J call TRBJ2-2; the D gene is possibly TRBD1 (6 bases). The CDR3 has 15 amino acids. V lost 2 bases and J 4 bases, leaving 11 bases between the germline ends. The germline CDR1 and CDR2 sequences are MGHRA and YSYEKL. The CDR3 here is CASSQFQDSTGELFF. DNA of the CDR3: TGCGCCAGCAGCCAATTCCAGGACAGCACCGGGGAGCTGTTTTTT.